A selection of T cell receptor beta chains follows, all from one sample in a study of cytomegalovirus exposure and HLA in healthy donors. Method: immunoSEQ multiplex PCR; TCRdb's copy keeps in-frame clones and lacks some. The data contain 150,000 to 250,000 clones, roughly 85% of them singletons. Sequenced: PBMCs. These receptors all stem from a woman aged 25 to 39 in good health and CMV-seropositive. CDR3s include the opening cysteine and the closing phenylalanine or tryptophan. D genes are given only for firm matches. Rows give clone size only sometimes, using once, few, many, or a class for an expanded clone.

V,D,J,size,DNA,CDR3
TRBV19,TRBD1,TRBJ1-5,.,TGTGCCAGTAGGGGGACAGGGGTTCAGCCCCAGCATTTT,CASRGTGVQPQHF
TRBV4-3,TRBD2,TRBJ2-1,.,TGCGCCAGCAGCCAAGAGCGACTAGCAGCCAATGAGCAGTTCTTC,CASSQERLAANEQFF
TRBV25-1,.,TRBJ2-5,few,TGTGCCAGCAGTGAATGGGCAGGGAATTTCGGAGAGACCCAGTACTTC,CASSEWAGNFGETQYF
TRBV10-3,TRBD2,TRBJ2-4,.,TGTGCCATCAGCCCTGGGAGGGCGGGGGACATTCAGTACTTC,CAISPGRAGDIQYF
TRBV27,TRBD1,TRBJ1-2,few,TGTGCCAGCAGTATTGGACAGGGATTTTCCTATGGCTACACCTTC,CASSIGQGFSYGYTF
TRBV5-1,TRBD2,TRBJ2-2,once,TGCGCCAGCAGCAGTTCCGGGACTACCCTAAGCGGGGAGCTGTTTTTT,CASSSSGTTLSGELFF
TRBV9,.,TRBJ2-2,.,TGTGCCAGCAGCGTAGCTCTCGCGGGTCCATTGTTTTTT,CASSVALAGPLFF
TRBV11-3,.,TRBJ2-1,once,TGTGCCAGCAGCCCCCGACAGGGAGGCTCCTACAATGAGCAGTTCTTC,CASSPRQGGSYNEQFF
TRBV27,TRBD1,TRBJ1-5,.,TGTGCCAGCAGTTTAGGGACAGATCAGCCCCAGCATTTT,CASSLGTDQPQHF
TRBV6-6,.,TRBJ2-2,few,TGTGCCAGCAGTATTCTTGAGGACGGGGAGCTGTTTTTT,CASSILEDGELFF
TRBV4-2,.,TRBJ1-1,.,TGTGCCAGCAGCCAAGAGACATTGTCTGAAGCTTTCTTT,CASSQETLSEAFF
TRBV27,.,TRBJ2-7,.,TGTGCCAGCAGTTTACGGGATCCGAGGGTTTACGAGCAGTACTTC,CASSLRDPRVYEQYF
TRBV11-3,TRBD1,TRBJ2-5,.,TGTGCCAGCAGCCGGACAGGGGGTTTAGAGACCCAGTACTTC,CASSRTGGLETQYF
TRBV6-6,.,TRBJ1-4,once,TGTGCCAGCAGCCCCACAGGGCCTGGCGAAAAACTGTTTTTT,CASSPTGPGEKLFF
TRBV10-3,.,TRBJ2-7,.,TGTGCCATCAGTGAGTCCGTGGCAGCGTACGAGCAGTACTTC,CAISESVAAYEQYF
TRBV4-3,TRBD1,TRBJ2-2,.,TGCGCCAGCAGCCAAGTCTTCAGGGGGCTGGACACCGGGGAGCTGTTTTTT,CASSQVFRGLDTGELFF
TRBV30,.,TRBJ1-5,.,TGTGCCTGGAGTGTGAAAGGGGGCAATCAGCCCCAGCATTTT,CAWSVKGGNQPQHF
TRBV6-6,TRBD1,TRBJ1-4,once,TGTGCCAGCAGTCCTCAGGGACAGGGAGAAAAACTGTTTTTT,CASSPQGQGEKLFF
TRBV10-3,TRBD1,TRBJ2-3,.,TGTGCCATCCACCCAGGGGGTGATACGCAGTATTTT,CAIHPGGDTQYF
TRBV10-3,.,TRBJ1-2,.,TGTGCCATCACCGGGTCAGGGAATGGCTACACCTTC,CAITGSGNGYTF
TRBV13,.,TRBJ2-1,.,TGTGCCAGCAGCTTAGGCCATATTAGAAGCTCCTACAATGAGCAGTTCTTC,CASSLGHIRSSYNEQFF
TRBV7-9,TRBD1,TRBJ1-4,once,TGTGCCAGCAGCTTTGGGACAGGGGGCGCGTCCGGTGAAAAACTGTTTTTT,CASSFGTGGASGEKLFF
TRBV29-1,.,TRBJ1-4,.,TGCAGCGTTGGTTACAGAGGGGAAAAACTGTTTTTT,CSVGYRGEKLFF
TRBV21-1,.,TRBJ2-3,.,TGTGCCAGCAGCAACCGCAACGGTGGGGGCGAAGGGGCAGATACGCAGTATTTT,CASSNRNGGGEGADTQYF
TRBV4-3,TRBD1,TRBJ2-2,.,TGCGCCAGCAGCATAGATCTCGGGACAGCCGCGAACACCGGGGAGCTGTTTTTT,CASSIDLGTAANTGELFF
TRBV5-1,.,TRBJ1-3,.,TGCGCCAGCACCAGTTCGTACAGCAACTCTGGAAACACCATATATTTT,CASTSSYSNSGNTIYF
TRBV29-1,.,TRBJ2-7,few,TGCAGCTCCCGGGGGACAGTCTACGAGCAGTACTTC,CSSRGTVYEQYF
TRBV11-2,.,TRBJ1-2,.,TGTGCCAGCAGCGCCGCTCTCCAGGGATCCAATGGCTACACCTTC,CASSAALQGSNGYTF
TRBV7-9,TRBD1,TRBJ2-1,once,TGTGCCAGCAGCCCGCCGGGACAGATATACAATGAGCAGTTCTTC,CASSPPGQIYNEQFF
TRBV29-1,TRBD1,TRBJ2-1,.,TGCAGCGCCGCAGGTGCAGGGGGCAATGAGCAGTTCTTC,CSAAGAGGNEQFF
TRBV9,TRBD1,TRBJ1-1,.,TGTGCCAGCAGCAGCGGGGACAGGGGGAACACTGAAGCTTTCTTT,CASSSGDRGNTEAFF
TRBV18,.,TRBJ1-1,.,TGTGCCAGCTCACCGTATGTTGGCAGGAACACTGAAGCTTTCTTT,CASSPYVGRNTEAFF
TRBV7-8,TRBD2,TRBJ2-7,.,TGTGCCAGCAGCTTGGGACTAGCGGGAGATCGAATACACGAGCAGTACTTC,CASSLGLAGDRIHEQYF
TRBV28,TRBD1,TRBJ2-3,.,TGTGCCAGCAGCCAGGGGGGGACAGGGAGCACAGATACGCAGTATTTT,CASSQGGTGSTDTQYF
TRBV6-5,.,TRBJ1-1,.,TGTGCCAGCAGCTGGCAGGATCGGACTGAAGCTTTCTTT,CASSWQDRTEAFF
TRBV18,.,TRBJ2-7,few,TGTGCCAGCTCACCTGGGACTTCGCGGGTAGGGGAGCAGTACTTC,CASSPGTSRVGEQYF
TRBV5-8,.,TRBJ1-5,.,TGTGCCAGCAGCTCTCGTTTTAGCAATCAGCCCCAGCATTTT,CASSSRFSNQPQHF
TRBV9,TRBD1,TRBJ1-4,.,TGTGCCAGCAGCAAATCAGGGGGCGCAGGTGAAAAACTGTTTTTT,CASSKSGGAGEKLFF
TRBV5-1,TRBD1,TRBJ2-2,.,TGCGCCAGCAGCTTGGAACAGGGGGTCATCGGGGAGCTGTTTTTT,CASSLEQGVIGELFF
TRBV10-3,.,TRBJ2-7,.,TGTGCCATCAGCCCCGGGACTTCCCTCGAGCAGTACTTC,CAISPGTSLEQYF
TRBV6-6,TRBD2,TRBJ2-5,.,TGTGCCAGCAGACCAGCGGGGGCCACAGGAGAGACCCAGTACTTC,CASRPAGATGETQYF
TRBV29-1,.,TRBJ2-7,.,TGCAGCGTTGCTTGGCAGGGGGGCGAGCAGTACTTC,CSVAWQGGEQYF
TRBV30,.,TRBJ2-7,.,TGTGCCTGGAGCGGGGTAGTGAGGGGGGAGCAGTACTTC,CAWSGVVRGEQYF
TRBV7-9,.,TRBJ2-2,.,TGTTCCAGCAGCTTAGCGGTGGGCCTCGGCGGGGAGCTGTTTTTT,CSSSLAVGLGGELFF
TRBV4-1,.,TRBJ1-1,.,TGCGCCAGCAAGAACCGAACAGGCCCTGAAGCTTTCTTT,CASKNRTGPEAFF
TRBV4-3,TRBD2,TRBJ2-2,few,TGCGCCAGCAGCCAAACAACTAGCGGCGACACCGGGGAGCTGTTTTTT,CASSQTTSGDTGELFF
TRBV27,TRBD1,TRBJ2-7,.,TGTGCCAGCAGCAACAGGGGATTCCGCTCCTACGAGCAGTACTTC,CASSNRGFRSYEQYF
TRBV5-5,TRBD2,TRBJ2-7,.,TGTGCCAGCAGAAAAGGGACTAGCGGGGGCCGAGCCTACGAGCAGTACTTC,CASRKGTSGGRAYEQYF
TRBV25-1,.,TRBJ1-2,.,TGTGCCAGCAGTGAATTTGACAAGGACTATGGCTACACCTTC,CASSEFDKDYGYTF
TRBV6-5,.,TRBJ2-1,once,TGTGCCAGCAGTTACTCCGGGCGGGGCGACTACAATGAGCAGTTCTTC,CASSYSGRGDYNEQFF
TRBV5-1,.,TRBJ1-1,.,TGCGCCAGCAGCGCCTATAGTAGCTTGAACACTGAAGCTTTCTTT,CASSAYSSLNTEAFF
TRBV27,TRBD1,TRBJ1-4,.,TGTGCCAGCAGTTCACAATACCACCCCAGTACAGGGGTCGGACTGTTTTTT,CASSSQYHPSTGVGLFF
TRBV6-5,.,TRBJ2-1,.,TGTGCCAGCAGTTACTCCCGGGAGTCCTCCTACAATGAGCAGTTCTTC,CASSYSRESSYNEQFF
TRBV6-6,.,TRBJ2-2,.,TGTGCCAGCAGTTACACCAGACTGAACACCGGGGAGCTGTTTTTT,CASSYTRLNTGELFF
TRBV27,.,TRBJ1-1,.,TGTGCCAGCAGTTGGTCTGCGGAAAACACTGAAGCTTTCTTT,CASSWSAENTEAFF
TRBV7-8,TRBD1,TRBJ2-7,few,TGTGCCAGCAGCTTGCGGGTGACAGGGGCGGGCGAGCAGTACTTC,CASSLRVTGAGEQYF
TRBV27,TRBD1,TRBJ2-7,.,TGTGCCAGCAGTAGGGGGACAGTTCGTAAATTATACGAGCAGTACTTC,CASSRGTVRKLYEQYF
TRBV27,.,TRBJ1-6,.,TGTGCCAGCAGGTTTGGCGGCAATAATTCACCCCTCCACTTT,CASRFGGNNSPLHF
TRBV5-1,TRBD1,TRBJ2-6,.,TGCGCCAGCAGCTCTGGCAGGGGGTACTCTGGGGCCAACGTCCTGACTTTC,CASSSGRGYSGANVLTF
TRBV18,TRBD1,TRBJ1-5,.,TGTGCCAGCTCACCCGCCTGGGCAGGGGGTTTTGGTAGCAATCAGCCCCAGCATTTT,CASSPAWAGGFGSNQPQHF